This TCR beta chain was profiled in a study of post-analysis software for immune sequencing data. Study-wide findings and caveats: Under F measure analysis, samples from one preparation batch co-clustered strongly. Included in a set of a handful of TRBV segments more frequent in patients than controls were TRBV5-6, TRBV5-1 and TRBV20-1.

This CDR3 comprises 14 residues. The V end was cut by 8 bases, the J end by 4 bases, with 17 bases between. CDR1 is MNHEY, CDR2 SVGAGI, per germline. This clonotype has just a few counts. The target antigen is unknown. Researchers reported that TCR beta cDNA libraries carried unique molecular identifiers. TCRdb reprocessed the PCR reads via MiXCR and lists one record per CDR3 protein. In the table there are roughly 620,000 distinct CDR3 sequences, 44% of which are singletons. The rearrangement joins TRBV6-5 to TRBJ1-2, with D possibly TRBD1 on 6 matching bases. Material for sequencing was blood. The receptor was isolated from a girl aged 5-17 years with multiple sclerosis. The CDR3 reads CASARTGGPYGYTF. As DNA, the CDR3 is TGTGCCAGCGCCCGGACCGGGGGCCCCTATGGCTACACCTTC.